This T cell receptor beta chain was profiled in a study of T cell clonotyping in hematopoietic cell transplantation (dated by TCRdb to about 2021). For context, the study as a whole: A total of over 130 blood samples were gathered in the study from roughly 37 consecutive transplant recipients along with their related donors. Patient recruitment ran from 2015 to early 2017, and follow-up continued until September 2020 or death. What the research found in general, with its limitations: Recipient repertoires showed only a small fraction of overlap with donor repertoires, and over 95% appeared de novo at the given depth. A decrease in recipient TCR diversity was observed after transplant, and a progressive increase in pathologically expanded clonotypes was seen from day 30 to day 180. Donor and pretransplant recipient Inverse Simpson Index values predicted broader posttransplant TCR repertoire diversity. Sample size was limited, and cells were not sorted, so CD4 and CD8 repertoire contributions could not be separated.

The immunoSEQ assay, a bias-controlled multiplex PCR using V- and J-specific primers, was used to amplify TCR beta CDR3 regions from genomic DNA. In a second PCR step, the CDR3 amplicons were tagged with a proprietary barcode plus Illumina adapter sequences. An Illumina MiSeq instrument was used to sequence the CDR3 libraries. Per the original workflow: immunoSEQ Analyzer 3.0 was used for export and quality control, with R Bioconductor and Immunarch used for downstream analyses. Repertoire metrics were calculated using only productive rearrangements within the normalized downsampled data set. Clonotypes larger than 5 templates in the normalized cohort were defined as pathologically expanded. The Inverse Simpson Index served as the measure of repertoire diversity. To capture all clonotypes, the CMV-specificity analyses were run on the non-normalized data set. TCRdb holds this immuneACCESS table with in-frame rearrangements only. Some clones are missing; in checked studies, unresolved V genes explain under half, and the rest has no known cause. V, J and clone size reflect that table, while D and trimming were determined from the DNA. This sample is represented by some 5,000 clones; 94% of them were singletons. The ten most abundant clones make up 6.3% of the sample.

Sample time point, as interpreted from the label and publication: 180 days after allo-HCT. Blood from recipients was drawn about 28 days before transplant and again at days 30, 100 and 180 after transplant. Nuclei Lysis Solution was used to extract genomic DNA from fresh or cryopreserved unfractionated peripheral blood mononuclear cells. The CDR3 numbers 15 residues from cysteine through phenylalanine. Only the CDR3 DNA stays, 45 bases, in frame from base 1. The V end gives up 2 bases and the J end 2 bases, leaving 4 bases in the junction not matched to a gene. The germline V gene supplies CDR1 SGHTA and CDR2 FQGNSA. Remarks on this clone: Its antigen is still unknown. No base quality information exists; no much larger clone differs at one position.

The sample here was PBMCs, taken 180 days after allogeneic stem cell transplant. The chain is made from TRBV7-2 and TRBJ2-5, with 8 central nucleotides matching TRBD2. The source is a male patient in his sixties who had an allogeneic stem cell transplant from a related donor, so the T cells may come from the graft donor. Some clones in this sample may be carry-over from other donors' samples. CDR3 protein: CASSLNPGGQETQYF. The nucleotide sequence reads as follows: TGTGCCAGCAGCTTAAATCCGGGAGGGCAAGAGACCCAGTACTTC. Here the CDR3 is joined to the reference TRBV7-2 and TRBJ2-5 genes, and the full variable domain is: GAGVSQSPSNKVTEKGKDVELRCDPISGHTALYWYRQSLGQGLEFLIYFQGNSAPDKSGLPSDRFSAERTGGSVSTLTIQRTQQEDSAVYLCASSLNPGGQETQYFGPGTRLLVL.